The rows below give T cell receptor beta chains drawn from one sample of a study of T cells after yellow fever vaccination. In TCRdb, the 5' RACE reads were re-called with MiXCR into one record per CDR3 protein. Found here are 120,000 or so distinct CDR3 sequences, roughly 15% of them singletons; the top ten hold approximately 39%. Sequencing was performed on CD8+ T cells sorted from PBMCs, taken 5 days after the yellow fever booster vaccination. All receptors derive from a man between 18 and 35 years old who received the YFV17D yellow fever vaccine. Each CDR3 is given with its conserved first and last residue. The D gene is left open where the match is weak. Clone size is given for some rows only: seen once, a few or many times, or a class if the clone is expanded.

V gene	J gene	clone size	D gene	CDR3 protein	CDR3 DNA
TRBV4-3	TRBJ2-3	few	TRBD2	CASSQRTSGGYSTDTQYF	TGCGCCAGCAGCCAACGGACTAGCGGGGGCTACAGCACAGATACGCAGTATTTT
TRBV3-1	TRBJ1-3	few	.	CASRDLQGRSGNTIYF	TGTGCCAGCCGAGACTTGCAGGGCCGCTCTGGAAACACCATATATTTT
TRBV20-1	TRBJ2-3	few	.	CSARGMATGTDTQYF	TGCAGTGCTAGGGGGATGGCGACCGGCACAGATACGCAGTATTTT
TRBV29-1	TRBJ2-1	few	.	CSVEHDNEQFF	TGCAGCGTTGAACACGACAATGAGCAGTTCTTC
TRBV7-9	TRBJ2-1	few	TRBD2	CASSLGRGGRSYNEQFF	TGTGCCAGCAGCTTAGGGCGGGGGGGCCGCTCCTACAATGAGCAGTTCTTC
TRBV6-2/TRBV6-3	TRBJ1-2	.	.	CASSWAQGRNYGYTF	TGTGCCAGCAGTTGGGCCCAGGGAAGGAACTATGGCTACACCTTC
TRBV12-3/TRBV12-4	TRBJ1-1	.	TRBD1	CASSAGGFGTEAFF	TGTGCCAGCAGCGCAGGGGGCTTTGGCACTGAAGCTTTCTTT
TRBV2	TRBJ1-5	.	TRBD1	CASSPPGGVTQPQHF	TGTGCCAGCAGTCCGCCAGGGGGGGTTACTCAGCCCCAGCATTTT
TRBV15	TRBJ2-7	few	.	CATSRDRVTGGTHEQYF	TGTGCCACCAGCAGAGATAGGGTCACAGGTGGGACCCACGAGCAGTACTTC
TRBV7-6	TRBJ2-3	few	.	CASSLGAGAGSVDTQYF	TGTGCCAGCAGCCTCGGGGCGGGGGCCGGAAGTGTAGATACGCAGTATTTT
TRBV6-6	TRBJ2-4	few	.	CASSYSQGEGNIQYF	TGTGCCAGCAGTTACTCGCAGGGTGAGGGGAACATTCAGTACTTC
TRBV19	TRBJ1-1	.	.	CASRGNAEAFF	TGTGCCAGTAGGGGGAACGCTGAAGCTTTCTTT
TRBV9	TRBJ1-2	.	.	CASSSPSAYGYTF	TGTGCCAGCAGTTCCCCCAGCGCCTATGGCTACACCTTC
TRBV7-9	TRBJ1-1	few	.	CASSPDVNTEAFF	TGTGCCAGCAGCCCAGATGTTAACACTGAAGCTTTCTTT
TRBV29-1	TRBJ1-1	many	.	CSVDYGSTEAFF	TGCAGCGTTGACTACGGGAGCACTGAAGCTTTCTTT
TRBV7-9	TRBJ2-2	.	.	CASSPGPGELFF	TGTGCCAGCAGCCCCGGGCCCGGGGAGCTGTTTTTT
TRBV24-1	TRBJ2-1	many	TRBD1	CATSALKTGGNEQFF	TGTGCCACCAGTGCCCTTAAGACAGGGGGCAATGAGCAGTTCTTC
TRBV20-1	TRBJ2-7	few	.	CSAPAPGEQYF	TGCAGTGCTCCGGCCCCGGGCGAGCAGTACTTC
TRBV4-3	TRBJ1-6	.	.	CASSQFPASNNSPLHF	TGCGCCAGCAGCCAATTTCCAGCCAGTAATAATTCACCCCTCCACTTT
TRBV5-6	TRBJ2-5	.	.	CASTRRTAEETQYF	TGTGCCAGCACCCGCCGGACAGCTGAAGAGACCCAGTACTTC
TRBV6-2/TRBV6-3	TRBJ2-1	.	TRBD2	CASSYSSSGGYNEQFF	TGTGCCAGCAGTTACTCGTCCAGCGGGGGATACAATGAGCAGTTCTTC
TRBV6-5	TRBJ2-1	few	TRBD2	CASSYDRGGALREQFF	TGTGCCAGCAGTTACGATCGCGGGGGGGCCTTACGGGAGCAGTTCTTC
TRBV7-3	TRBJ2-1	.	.	CASSLGLGPHNEQFF	TGTGCCAGCAGCTTAGGTCTGGGGCCCCACAATGAGCAGTTCTTC
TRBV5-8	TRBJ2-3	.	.	CASSSGYRAPSTDTQYF	TGTGCCAGCAGCTCCGGATATCGGGCCCCTAGCACAGATACGCAGTATTTT
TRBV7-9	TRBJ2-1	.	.	CASSAFYNEQFF	TGTGCCAGCAGCGCATTCTACAATGAGCAGTTCTTC
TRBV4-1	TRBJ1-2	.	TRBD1	CASSQGTGWSYGYTF	TGCGCCAGCAGCCAAGGGACAGGGTGGAGCTATGGCTACACCTTC
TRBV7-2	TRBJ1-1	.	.	CASSLGVRLNTEAFF	TGTGCCAGCAGCTTAGGGGTCAGGTTGAACACTGAAGCTTTCTTT
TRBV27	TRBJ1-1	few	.	CASSTSTEGNTEAFF	TGTGCCAGCAGTACCTCGACAGAGGGGAACACTGAAGCTTTCTTT
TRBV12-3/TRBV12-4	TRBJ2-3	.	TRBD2	CASTLSPGRLADTQTSTDTQYF	TGTGCCAGCACCCTATCACCAGGTAGACTAGCGGACACGCAGACTAGCACAGATACGCAGTATTTT
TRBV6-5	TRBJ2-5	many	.	CASSSRGGRQETQYF	TGTGCCAGCAGTAGCAGGGGGGGGCGGCAAGAGACCCAGTACTTC
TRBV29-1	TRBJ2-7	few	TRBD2	CSVEDPTSGGNYEQYF	TGCAGCGTTGAAGATCCAACGAGCGGGGGGAACTACGAGCAGTACTTC
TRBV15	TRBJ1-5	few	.	CATKDTGYSNQPQHF	TGTGCCACCAAGGATACAGGGTATAGCAATCAGCCCCAGCATTTT
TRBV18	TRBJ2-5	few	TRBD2	CASSPPGGETQYF	TGTGCCAGCTCACCTCCGGGGGGAGAGACCCAGTACTTC
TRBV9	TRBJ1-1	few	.	CASSVDSTGKNTEAFF	TGTGCCAGCAGCGTCGACTCAACAGGGAAGAACACTGAAGCTTTCTTT
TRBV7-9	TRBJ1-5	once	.	CASSPAASNQTQHF	TGTGCCAGCAGCCCTGCAGCTAGCAATCAGACCCAGCATTTT
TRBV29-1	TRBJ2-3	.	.	CSVEVGPLFGGSSDTQYF	TGCAGCGTTGAAGTGGGACCCCTCTTCGGGGGTTCATCAGATACGCAGTATTTT
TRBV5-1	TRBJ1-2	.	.	CASSLGLGGNGYTF	TGCGCCAGCAGCTTGGGTCTGGGGGGTAATGGCTACACCTTC
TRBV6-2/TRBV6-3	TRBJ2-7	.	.	CASASGPAYEQYF	TGTGCCAGCGCCAGCGGGCCGGCCTACGAGCAGTACTTC
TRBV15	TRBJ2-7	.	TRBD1	CATSRDQGVAYEQYF	TGTGCCACCAGCAGAGATCAGGGGGTCGCCTACGAGCAGTACTTC
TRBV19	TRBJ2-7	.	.	CASSMKQGSYEQYF	TGTGCCAGTAGTATGAAACAGGGATCCTACGAGCAGTACTTC
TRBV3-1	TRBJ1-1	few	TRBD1	CASSQDGDRGTEAFF	TGTGCCAGCAGCCAAGACGGCGACAGGGGCACTGAAGCTTTCTTT
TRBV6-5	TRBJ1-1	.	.	CASSYSDPGNTEAFF	TGTGCCAGCAGTTACTCGGATCCGGGGAACACTGAAGCTTTCTTT
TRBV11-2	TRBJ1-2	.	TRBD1	CASSLGRQGWDGYGYTF	TGTGCCAGCAGCTTAGGAAGACAGGGATGGGACGGGTATGGCTACACCTTC
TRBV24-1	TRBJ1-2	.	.	CATSDLTTGPTGYTF	TGTGCCACCAGTGACTTGACGACAGGCCCGACGGGCTACACCTTC
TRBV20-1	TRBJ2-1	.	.	CSAPDSGHEQFF	TGCAGTGCTCCCGACAGCGGGCATGAGCAGTTCTTC
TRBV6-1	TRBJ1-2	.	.	CASSETVYGYTF	TGTGCCAGCAGTGAAACCGTTTATGGCTACACCTTC
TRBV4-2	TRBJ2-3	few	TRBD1	CASSRGTGGSTDTQYF	TGTGCCAGCAGCCGAGGGACAGGGGGCAGCACAGATACGCAGTATTTT
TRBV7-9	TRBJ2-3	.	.	CASSLARPSGKADTQYF	TGTGCCAGCAGCTTAGCGAGGCCCAGCGGAAAGGCAGATACGCAGTATTTT
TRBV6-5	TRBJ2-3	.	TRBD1	CASSAPTGADTQYF	TGTGCCAGCAGTGCGCCGACAGGGGCAGATACGCAGTATTTT